This is a list of T cell receptor beta chains from one sample in a study of blood T cell repertoires in COVID-19. TCRdb's copy holds only in-frame clones and misses some; the assay was immunoSEQ multiplex PCR. The top ten clones hold 3% to 3.5% of a sample with approximately 220,000 clones, approximately 83% of them seen once. The sample taken for sequencing was peripheral blood. The receptors derive from a woman aged 25 to 39 who had recovered from COVID-19. Each CDR3 is given with its conserved first and last residue. A D gene is named only where the DNA matches it firmly. Not every row has a clone size; where given, it reads once, few, many or a size class.

CDR3 DNA: TGCAGTGCGAGTCGGCTAGCGGGAGGGAATGAGCAGTACTTC; CDR3 protein: CSASRLAGGNEQYF; V gene: TRBV20-1; clone size: -; J gene: TRBJ2-7; D gene: TRBD2
CDR3 DNA: TGTGCCAGCAGCCAAGGTAGAACTAGCGGCGTTACCGGGGAGCTGTTTTTT; CDR3 protein: CASSQGRTSGVTGELFF; V gene: TRBV3-1/TRBV3-2; clone size: -; J gene: TRBJ2-2; D gene: TRBD2
CDR3 DNA: TGCGCCAGCAGTGACAAGGGGTACTGGAGGGACTCCTACGAGCAGTACTTC; CDR3 protein: CASSDKGYWRDSYEQYF; V gene: TRBV10-2; clone size: -; J gene: TRBJ2-7; D gene: -
CDR3 DNA: TGTGCCTGGAGTGTAACAGGGGCCTATGGCTACACCTTC; CDR3 protein: CAWSVTGAYGYTF; V gene: TRBV30; clone size: -; J gene: TRBJ1-2; D gene: TRBD1
CDR3 DNA: TGCAGCGCCCAATATATGACAGGGTGGAATGAGCAGTTCTTC; CDR3 protein: CSAQYMTGWNEQFF; V gene: TRBV29-1; clone size: -; J gene: TRBJ2-1; D gene: TRBD1
CDR3 DNA: TGTGCCAGCAGTGAAAAGGGCCAGGGGCCAACTAATGAAAAACTGTTTTTT; CDR3 protein: CASSEKGQGPTNEKLFF; V gene: TRBV25-1; clone size: -; J gene: TRBJ1-4; D gene: -
CDR3 DNA: TGTGCCAGCAGTCCAGGGAGGGGTAATGAAAAACTGTTTTTT; CDR3 protein: CASSPGRGNEKLFF; V gene: TRBV27; clone size: few; J gene: TRBJ1-4; D gene: -
CDR3 DNA: TGCGCCAGCAGCTCCGGACAGGGGGCTGAGGGGACCGGGGAGCTGTTTTTT; CDR3 protein: CASSSGQGAEGTGELFF; V gene: TRBV5-1; clone size: -; J gene: TRBJ2-2; D gene: TRBD1
CDR3 DNA: TGTGCCAGCAGTTTATATGCAGGGTTGGGAAACACCATATATTTT; CDR3 protein: CASSLYAGLGNTIYF; V gene: TRBV28; clone size: -; J gene: TRBJ1-3; D gene: -
CDR3 DNA: TGCGCCAGCAGCACCGGGACACCAAACACCGGGGAGCTGTTTTTT; CDR3 protein: CASSTGTPNTGELFF; V gene: TRBV5-1; clone size: once; J gene: TRBJ2-2; D gene: -
CDR3 DNA: TGTGCCAGCAGTCCCCGGGACACAAACTATGGCTACACCTTC; CDR3 protein: CASSPRDTNYGYTF; V gene: TRBV28; clone size: -; J gene: TRBJ1-2; D gene: -
CDR3 DNA: TGTGCCAGCAGCTTGGACCATACGGGAGGGAACTATGGCTACACCTTC; CDR3 protein: CASSLDHTGGNYGYTF; V gene: TRBV7-2; clone size: -; J gene: TRBJ1-2; D gene: -
CDR3 DNA: TGTGCCAGCAGCCTCTCGGACAGGGGTGGGAATGAAAAACTGTTTTTT; CDR3 protein: CASSLSDRGGNEKLFF; V gene: TRBV5-8; clone size: -; J gene: TRBJ1-4; D gene: TRBD1
CDR3 DNA: TGCGCCAGCAGCTTGGTTACAGGGGCGACAGGCTACACCTTC; CDR3 protein: CASSLVTGATGYTF; V gene: TRBV5-1; clone size: -; J gene: TRBJ1-2; D gene: TRBD1
CDR3 DNA: TGTGCCAGCAGTTCCGGGACAGCGTACACAGATACGCAGTATTTT; CDR3 protein: CASSSGTAYTDTQYF; V gene: TRBV6-5; clone size: -; J gene: TRBJ2-3; D gene: TRBD1
CDR3 DNA: TGCGCCAGCAGCTTGGATAGGGGGGGCGACGAGCAGTACTTC; CDR3 protein: CASSLDRGGDEQYF; V gene: TRBV5-1; clone size: -; J gene: TRBJ2-7; D gene: -
CDR3 DNA: TGTGCAAGTCGCTTATCGGGACTAGCGGGAGGGCCTTACATTGGTGAGCAGTTCTTC; CDR3 protein: CASRLSGLAGGPYIGEQFF; V gene: TRBV12-2; clone size: -; J gene: TRBJ2-1; D gene: -
CDR3 DNA: TGTGCCAGCAGCGTAGCCGGGACAGGGGGGGCAGATACGCAGTATTTT; CDR3 protein: CASSVAGTGGADTQYF; V gene: TRBV9; clone size: -; J gene: TRBJ2-3; D gene: TRBD1
CDR3 DNA: TGTGCCAGCAGTTTATTGGGCAGGGGTTACGAGCAGTACTTC; CDR3 protein: CASSLLGRGYEQYF; V gene: TRBV27; clone size: -; J gene: TRBJ2-7; D gene: -
CDR3 DNA: TGTGCCAGCAGCCAGGGGGCCCTCACTGAAGCTTTCTTT; CDR3 protein: CASSQGALTEAFF; V gene: TRBV6-6; clone size: -; J gene: TRBJ1-1; D gene: TRBD1
CDR3 DNA: TGTGCCAGCAGCCAAGGACAGTCCTACGAGCAGTACTTC; CDR3 protein: CASSQGQSYEQYF; V gene: TRBV7-3; clone size: -; J gene: TRBJ2-7; D gene: -
CDR3 DNA: TGTGCCACCTGGGACAGAAAACTGTTTTTT; CDR3 protein: CATWDRKLFF; V gene: TRBV7-9; clone size: -; J gene: TRBJ1-4; D gene: TRBD1
CDR3 DNA: TGTGCCAGCAGCTTAGATCGGGTGACAGGGGTTATTAATGAAAAACTGTTTTTT; CDR3 protein: CASSLDRVTGVINEKLFF; V gene: TRBV11-2; clone size: -; J gene: TRBJ1-4; D gene: TRBD1
CDR3 DNA: TGTGCCAGCAGCTCCTACAGGGTAACGGCCTACGAGCAGTACTTC; CDR3 protein: CASSSYRVTAYEQYF; V gene: TRBV11-2; clone size: -; J gene: TRBJ2-7; D gene: -
CDR3 DNA: TGTGCCAGCTCACCGCAGGGATCTGGGGCCAACGTCCTGACTTTC; CDR3 protein: CASSPQGSGANVLTF; V gene: TRBV18; clone size: few; J gene: TRBJ2-6; D gene: -
CDR3 DNA: TGTGCCAGCAGTTCCCCTCATCTATACGAGCAGTACTTC; CDR3 protein: CASSSPHLYEQYF; V gene: TRBV28; clone size: -; J gene: TRBJ2-7; D gene: -
CDR3 DNA: TGCGCCAGTTCAAGGCTAGCGGGAGCATACAATGAGCAGTTCTTC; CDR3 protein: CASSRLAGAYNEQFF; V gene: TRBV10-2; clone size: -; J gene: TRBJ2-1; D gene: TRBD2
CDR3 DNA: TGTGCCACCAGTGGTAGAGGGTCCAACTATGGCTACACCTTC; CDR3 protein: CATSGRGSNYGYTF; V gene: TRBV24-1; clone size: -; J gene: TRBJ1-2; D gene: -